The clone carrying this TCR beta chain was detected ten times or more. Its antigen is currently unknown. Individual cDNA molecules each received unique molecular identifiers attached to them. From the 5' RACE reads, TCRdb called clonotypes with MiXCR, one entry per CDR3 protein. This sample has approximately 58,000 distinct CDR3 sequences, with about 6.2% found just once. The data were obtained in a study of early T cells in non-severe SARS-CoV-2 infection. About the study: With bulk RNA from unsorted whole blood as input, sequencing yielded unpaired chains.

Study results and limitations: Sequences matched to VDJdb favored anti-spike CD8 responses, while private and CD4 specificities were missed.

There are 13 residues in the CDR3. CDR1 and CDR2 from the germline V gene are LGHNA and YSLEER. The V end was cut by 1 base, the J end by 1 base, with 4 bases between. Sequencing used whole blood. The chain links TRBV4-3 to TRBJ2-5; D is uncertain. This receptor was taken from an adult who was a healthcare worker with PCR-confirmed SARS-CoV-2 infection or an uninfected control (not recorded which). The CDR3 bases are TGCGCCAGCAGCCAAGGAGTCCAAGAGACCCAGTACTTC. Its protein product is CASSQGVQETQYF.